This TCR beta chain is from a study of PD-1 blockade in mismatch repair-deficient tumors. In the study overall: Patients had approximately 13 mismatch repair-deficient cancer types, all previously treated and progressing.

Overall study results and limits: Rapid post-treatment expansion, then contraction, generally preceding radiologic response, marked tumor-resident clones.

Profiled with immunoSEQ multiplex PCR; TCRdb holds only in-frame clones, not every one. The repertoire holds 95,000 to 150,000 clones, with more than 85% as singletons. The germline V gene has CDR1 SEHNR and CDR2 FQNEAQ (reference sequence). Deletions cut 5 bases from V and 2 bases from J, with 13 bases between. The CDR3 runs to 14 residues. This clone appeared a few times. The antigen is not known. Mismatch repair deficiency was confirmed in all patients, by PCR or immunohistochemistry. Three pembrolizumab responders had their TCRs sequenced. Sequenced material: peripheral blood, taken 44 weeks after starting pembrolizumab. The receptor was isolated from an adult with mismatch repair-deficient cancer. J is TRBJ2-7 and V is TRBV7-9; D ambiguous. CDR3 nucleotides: TGTGCCAGCAGCCCTCCGTCCGAACCCTACGAGCAGTACTTC. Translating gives CASSPPSEPYEQYF.